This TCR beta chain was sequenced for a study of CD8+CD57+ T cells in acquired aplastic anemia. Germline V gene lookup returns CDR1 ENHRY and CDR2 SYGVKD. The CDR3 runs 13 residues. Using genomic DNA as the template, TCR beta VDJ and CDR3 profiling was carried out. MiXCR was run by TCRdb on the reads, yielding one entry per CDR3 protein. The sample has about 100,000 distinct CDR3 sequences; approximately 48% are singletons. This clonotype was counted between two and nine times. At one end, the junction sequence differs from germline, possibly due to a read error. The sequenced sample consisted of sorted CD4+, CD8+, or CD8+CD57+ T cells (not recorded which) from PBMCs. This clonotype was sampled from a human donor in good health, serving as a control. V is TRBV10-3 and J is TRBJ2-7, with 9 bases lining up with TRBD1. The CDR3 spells CASSYGTGYEQYF. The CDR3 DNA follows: TGTGCCAGCAGTTACGGGACAGGGTACGAGCAGTACTTC.